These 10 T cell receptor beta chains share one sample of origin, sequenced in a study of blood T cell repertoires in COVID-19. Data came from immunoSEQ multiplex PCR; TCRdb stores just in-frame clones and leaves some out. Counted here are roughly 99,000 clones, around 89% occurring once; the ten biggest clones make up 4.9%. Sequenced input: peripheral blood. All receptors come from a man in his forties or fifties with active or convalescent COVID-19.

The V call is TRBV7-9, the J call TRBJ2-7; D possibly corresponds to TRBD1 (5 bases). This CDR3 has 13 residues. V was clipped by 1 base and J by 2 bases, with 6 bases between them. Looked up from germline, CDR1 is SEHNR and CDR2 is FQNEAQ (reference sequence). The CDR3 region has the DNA TGTGCCAGCAGCTTAGGGACACCCTACGAGCAGTACTTC. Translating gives CASSLGTPYEQYF.

Written as DNA, the CDR3 is TGTGCCAGCAGCCAAGTAGTTCTGGGTAGCGGGAGGTTCTTC. It specifies CASSQVVLGSGRFF. This sequence joins TRBV3-1 (or the pseudogene TRBV3-2) and TRBJ2-1; 9 positions match TRBD2. Germline V gene sequence: CDR1 LGHDT, CDR2 YNNKEL (reference sequence). There are 14 residues in the CDR3. V was pared by 1 base and J by 15 bases, with 10 bases of the junction left unmatched.

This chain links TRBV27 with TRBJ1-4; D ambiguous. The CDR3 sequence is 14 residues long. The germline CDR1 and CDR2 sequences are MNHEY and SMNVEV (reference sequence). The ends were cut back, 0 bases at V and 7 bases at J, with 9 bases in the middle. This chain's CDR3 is CASSLSRGVEKLFF. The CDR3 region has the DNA TGTGCCAGCAGTTTATCGCGGGGAGTTGAAAAACTGTTTTTT.

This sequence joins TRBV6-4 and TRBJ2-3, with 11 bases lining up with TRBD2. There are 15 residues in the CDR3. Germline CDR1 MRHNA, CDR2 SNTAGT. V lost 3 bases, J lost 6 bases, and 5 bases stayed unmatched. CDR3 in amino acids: CASSEAGTSGDTQYF. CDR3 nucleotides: TGTGCCAGCAGTGAGGCCGGGACTAGCGGCGATACGCAGTATTTT.

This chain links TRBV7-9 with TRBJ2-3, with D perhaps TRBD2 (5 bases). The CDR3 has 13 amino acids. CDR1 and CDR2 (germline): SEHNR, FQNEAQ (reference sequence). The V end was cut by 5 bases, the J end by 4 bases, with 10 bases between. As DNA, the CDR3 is TGTGCCAGCAGCCGCCGGGGATCAGATACGCAGTATTTT. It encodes CASSRRGSDTQYF.

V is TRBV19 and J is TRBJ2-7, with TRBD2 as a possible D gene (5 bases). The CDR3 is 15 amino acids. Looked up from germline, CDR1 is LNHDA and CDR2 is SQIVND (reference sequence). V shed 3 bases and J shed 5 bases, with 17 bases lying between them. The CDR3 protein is CASSILLESGHEQYF. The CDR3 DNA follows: TGTGCCAGTAGTATCCTACTAGAGTCCGGCCACGAGCAGTACTTC.

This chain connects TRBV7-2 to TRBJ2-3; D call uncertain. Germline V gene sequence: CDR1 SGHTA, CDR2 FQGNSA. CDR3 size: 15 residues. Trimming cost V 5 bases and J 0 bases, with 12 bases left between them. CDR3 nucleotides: TGTGCCAGCAGCGTCACTGCGACTAGCACAGATACGCAGTATTTT. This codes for CASSVTATSTDTQYF. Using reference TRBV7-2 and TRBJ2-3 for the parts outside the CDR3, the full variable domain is GAGVSQSPSNKVTEKGKDVELRCDPISGHTALYWYRQSLGQGLEFLIYFQGNSAPDKSGLPSDRFSAERTGGSVSTLTIQRTQQEDSAVYLCASSVTATSTDTQYFGPGTRLTVL.

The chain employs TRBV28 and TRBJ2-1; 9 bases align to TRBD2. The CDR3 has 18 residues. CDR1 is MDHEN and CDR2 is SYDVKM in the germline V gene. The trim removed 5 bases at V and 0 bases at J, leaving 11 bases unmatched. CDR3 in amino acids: CASSALPLAGSSYNEQFF. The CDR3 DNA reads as TGTGCCAGCAGTGCGCTCCCGCTAGCGGGAAGCTCCTACAATGAGCAGTTCTTC.

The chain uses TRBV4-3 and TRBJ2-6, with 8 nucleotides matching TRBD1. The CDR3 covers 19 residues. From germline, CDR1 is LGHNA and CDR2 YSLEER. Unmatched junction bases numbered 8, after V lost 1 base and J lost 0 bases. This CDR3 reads CASSQARTGRLSGANVLTF. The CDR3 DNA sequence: TGCGCCAGCAGCCAAGCCCGGACAGGGAGACTCTCTGGGGCCAACGTCCTGACTTTC.

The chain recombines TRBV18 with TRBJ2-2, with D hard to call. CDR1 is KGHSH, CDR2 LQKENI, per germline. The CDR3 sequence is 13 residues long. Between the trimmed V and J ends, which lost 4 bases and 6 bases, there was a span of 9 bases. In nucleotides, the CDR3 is TGTGCCAGCTCACTACAAAACGCCGGGGAGCTGTTTTTT. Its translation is CASSLQNAGELFF.